One sample yielded the 32 T cell receptor beta chains listed below, sequenced in a study of blood T cell repertoires in COVID-19. Method: immunoSEQ multiplex PCR; TCRdb's copy keeps in-frame clones and lacks some. The data show some 100,000 clones, about 91% seen once. Material for sequencing was peripheral blood. Receptors were obtained from a woman between 65 and 79 years old with acute or convalescent COVID-19.

This clone was counted only a few times. V usage is TRBV18 and J usage is TRBJ1-3, with D unresolved. This CDR3 spans 12 amino acids. Germline V lookup: CDR1 KGHSH, CDR2 LQKENI. Trimming removed 5 bases at V and 0 bases at J, with 2 bases between. The CDR3: CASSYSGNTIYF. The DNA of the CDR3 is TGTGCCAGCTCATACTCTGGAAACACCATATATTTT.

This clone occurred a few times. This sequence joins TRBV5-4 and TRBJ2-2; TRBD2 matches at 12 bases. Losses at the gene ends were 2 bases for V and 4 bases for J; bases not matched to a gene: 0. The CDR3 has 15 amino acids. Germline V gene data show CDR1 as SGHNT and CDR2 as YYREEE (reference sequence). Here the CDR3 reads CASSLLAGGTGELFF. The CDR3 nucleotides read TGTGCCAGCAGCTTACTAGCGGGAGGCACCGGGGAGCTGTTTTTT.

This chain uses TRBV19 with TRBJ2-2; D possibly corresponds to TRBD1 (6 bases). CDR3 length equals 14 residues. Germline loops: CDR1 LNHDA, CDR2 SQIVND (reference sequence). V was cut by 7 bases and J by 2 bases, with 11 bases left in between. CDR3 region: CASNSRGNTGELFF. For the CDR3, the DNA is TGTGCCAGTAACAGCAGGGGAAACACCGGGGAGCTGTTTTTT.

V and J are TRBV27 and TRBJ1-3; 9 positions agree with TRBD1. This CDR3 has 19 amino acids. The ends lost 2 bases at V and 3 bases at J; junction bases unmatched: 14. The germline V gene encodes CDR1 MNHEY and CDR2 SMNVEV (reference sequence). The CDR3 coding sequence is TGTGCCAGCAGTTTAAACCCACCGGGACAGGGAGCCTTTGGAAACACCATATATTTT. Its translation is CASSLNPPGQGAFGNTIYF.

V and J are TRBV7-9 and TRBJ1-2; 8 nucleotides line up with TRBD1. The ends lost 5 bases at V and 6 bases at J; junction bases unmatched: 5. Germline V CDR1 and CDR2: SEHNR, FQNEAQ (reference sequence). The CDR3 contains 13 residues. The CDR3 bases are TGTGCCAGCAGCGTTGGACAGGGTCATGGCTACACCTTC. Translation: CASSVGQGHGYTF.

The chain has TRBV11-2 and TRBJ1-1; D is possibly TRBD1 (5 bases). Germline V gives CDR1 SGHAT, CDR2 FQNNGV. The CDR3 runs 15 residues. V dropped 4 bases and J dropped 1 base, with 13 bases sitting between them. The CDR3 protein is CASSYSRAPNTEAFF. CDR3 sequence (DNA): TGTGCCAGCAGCTATTCCAGGGCCCCGAACACTGAAGCTTTCTTT.

This clone came up once. This sequence joins TRBV24-1 and TRBJ2-3; maybe TRBD1 (5 bases). V was shortened by 1 base and J by 2 bases, with 9 bases between the two germline ends. The CDR3 has 15 amino acids. Per the germline V gene, CDR1 is KGHDR and CDR2 is SFDVKD. For the CDR3, the DNA is TGTGCCACCAGTGATTTTGAGACAGACACAGATACGCAGTATTTT. It codes for CATSDFETDTDTQYF.

The rearrangement links TRBV5-1 to TRBJ1-2; 10 bases fit TRBD1. Trimming took 4 bases from V and 8 from J; bases not matched to a gene: 5. Looked up from germline, CDR1 is SGHRS and CDR2 is YFSETQ. The CDR3 has 13 residues. For the CDR3, the DNA is TGCGCCAGCAGCCCGGACAGGGGGATCGGCTACACCTTC. Protein: CASSPDRGIGYTF.

V is TRBV20-1 and J is TRBJ1-6; TRBD1 aligns across 11 bases. Germline trimming cut 6 bases from V and 1 base from J; bases unmatched to any gene: 8. The V gene's germline CDR1 is DFQATT and CDR2 SNEGSKA (reference sequence). The CDR3 extends over 17 amino acids. The CDR3 protein is CSASPGTGGSYNSPLHF. The CDR3 DNA is TGCAGTGCCAGTCCCGGGACAGGGGGATCCTATAATTCACCCCTCCACTTT.

The chain joins TRBV6-5 to TRBJ1-6; possible D gene TRBD1, 6 bases. From germline, CDR1 is MNHEY and CDR2 SVGAGI. The V end lost 11 bases, the J end lost 7 bases, and 12 bases lay between the germline ends. The CDR3 has 12 amino acids. The CDR3: CAAQGLNSPLHF. The CDR3 DNA reads as TGTGCCGCACAGGGCTTGAATTCACCCCTCCACTTT.

This clone was counted between two and nine times. The gene calls are TRBV4-1 and TRBJ1-6, with no clear D. The CDR3 is made up of 15 amino acids. V was pared by 1 base and J by 8 bases, with 12 bases between. Germline loops: CDR1 MGHRA, CDR2 YSYEKL. This chain's CDR3 is CASSQVPGGDSPLHF. In DNA, the CDR3 is TGCGCCAGCAGCCAAGTGCCCGGAGGAGATTCACCCCTCCACTTT.

V and J are TRBV5-1 and TRBJ1-5, with D tentatively TRBD1 (5 bases). V was clipped by 0 bases and J by 9 bases, with 16 bases between them. This CDR3 contains 15 residues. CDR1 and CDR2 (germline): SGHRS, YFSETQ. The CDR3 loop is CASSLEGALGGPQHF. The CDR3 DNA is TGCGCCAGCAGCTTGGAAGGCGCGCTGGGGGGGCCCCAGCATTTT.

This clone was found once. V is TRBV28 and J is TRBJ1-1, with a weak D call TRBD1 (5 bases). Germline V gene lookup returns CDR1 MDHEN and CDR2 SYDVKM. The CDR3 consists of 14 residues. The ends were cut back, 4 bases at V and 2 bases at J, with 11 bases in the middle. CDR3 DNA sequence: TGTGCCAGCAGTTCAGGGCAGACTAACACTGAAGCTTTCTTT. Encoded protein: CASSSGQTNTEAFF.

The sample holds a few counts of this clone. The genes are TRBV9 and TRBJ2-5; D not resolved. The CDR3 loop spans 14 amino acids. The V end was cut by 4 bases, the J end by 0 bases, with 10 bases between. Germline V gives CDR1 SGDLS, CDR2 YYNGEE. CDR3 in DNA: TGTGCCAGCAGCACTTTATCCGACCAAGAGACCCAGTACTTC. Translated, it gives CASSTLSDQETQYF. The variable domain in full, completed from reference TRBV9 and TRBJ2-5, reads DSGVTQTPKHLITATGQRVTLRCSPRSGDLSVYWYQQSLDQGLQFLIQYYNGEERAKGNILERFSAQQFPDLHSELNLSSLELGDSALYFCASSTLSDQETQYFGPGTRLLVL.

The chain recombines TRBV6-5 with TRBJ1-2; no reliable D call. CDR3 size: 13 residues. V lost 5 bases and J 2 bases, leaving 9 bases between the germline ends. Per the germline V gene, CDR1 is MNHEY and CDR2 is SVGAGI. CDR3 sequence: CASSLQLNYGYTF. DNA for the CDR3: TGTGCCAGCAGTCTACAGTTGAACTATGGCTACACCTTC.

This chain links TRBV3-1 (or the pseudogene TRBV3-2) with TRBJ2-3; 9 bases are a match to TRBD2. Germline V CDR1 and CDR2: LGHDT, YNNKEL (reference sequence). The CDR3 has 16 amino acids. The V segment lost 1 base and the J segment 6 bases; nucleotides outside the gene matches: 8. The CDR3 reads CASSQVGRGGVDTQYF. CDR3 nucleotides: TGTGCCAGCAGCCAAGTCGGGCGGGGGGGCGTGGATACGCAGTATTTT.

The CDR3 nucleotides read TGTGCCACCGCGGTGGGGGGTATCACAGATACGCAGTATTTT. The encoded protein is CATAVGGITDTQYF. The V call is TRBV24-1, the J call TRBJ2-3; a weak D match, TRBD2 (6 bases). The CDR3 has 14 residues. V lost 9 bases, J lost 2 bases, and 14 bases lay in between. The germline gives CDR1 KGHDR, CDR2 SFDVKD.

J is TRBJ1-4 and V is TRBV28; 10 bases agree with TRBD1. This CDR3 is built from 15 residues. V lost 4 bases and J lost 8; bases outside the gene matches: 7. Germline lookup yields CDR1 MDHEN and CDR2 SYDVKM. The CDR3 sequence is CASSSRTGGVEKLFF. As DNA, the CDR3 is TGTGCCAGCAGTTCCAGGACAGGGGGAGTAGAAAAACTGTTTTTT.

V usage is TRBV5-1 and J usage is TRBJ2-7, with no clear D. This CDR3 spans 15 amino acids. With 0 bases removed from V and 0 bases from J, the gap between germline ends came to 10 bases. In germline, CDR1 is SGHRS, CDR2 YFSETQ. The CDR3 coding sequence is TGCGCCAGCAGCTTGGGCACAGCCCACTCCTACGAGCAGTACTTC. This sequence encodes CASSLGTAHSYEQYF. The variable domain in full, completed from reference TRBV5-1 and TRBJ2-7, reads KAGVTQTPRYLIKTRGQQVTLSCSPISGHRSVSWYQQTPGQGLQFLFEYFSETQRNKGNFPGRFSGRQFSNSRSEMNVSTLELGDSALYLCASSLGTAHSYEQYFGPGTRLTVT.

The genes are TRBV10-1 and TRBJ1-3; the match to TRBD1 covers 7 bases. J gave up 2 bases and V 6 bases, and 10 bases lay outside the gene matches. This CDR3 is built from 16 residues. Germline V gene data show CDR1 as WNHNN and CDR2 as SYGVQD (reference sequence). CDR3 sequence: CASSRDRNTPGNTIYF. CDR3 DNA: TGCGCCAGCAGCCGGGACAGAAATACTCCTGGAAACACCATATATTTT.

The rearrangement joins TRBV28 to TRBJ2-4; D possibly corresponds to TRBD2 (5 bases). The germline CDR1 and CDR2 sequences are MDHEN and SYDVKM. Trimming stripped 3 bases from V and 0 bases from J, with 15 bases between. This CDR3 is 17 amino acids long. The CDR3: CASSFVTGNLAKNIQYF. DNA of the CDR3: TGTGCCAGCAGTTTCGTAACCGGGAACCTAGCCAAAAACATTCAGTACTTC.

This clone showed up just once. V is TRBV5-1 and J is TRBJ1-1; possibly TRBD1 for D (6 bases). Germline values: CDR1 SGHRS, CDR2 YFSETQ. This CDR3 has 14 residues. Trimming pared 4 bases from V and 5 bases from J, leaving 15 bases between. The CDR3 region has the DNA TGCGCCAGCAGCCTTTATGGGGGCAATACTGAAGCTTTCTTT. It translates to CASSLYGGNTEAFF.

V and J are TRBV5-1 and TRBJ1-2; TRBD1 matches 10 bases. Germline lookup yields CDR1 SGHRS and CDR2 YFSETQ. Trimming took 1 base from V and 8 from J; bases not matched to a gene: 5. The CDR3 runs to 14 residues. For the CDR3, the DNA is TGCGCCAGCAGCTTGCCGGACAGGGGGGGCGGCTACACCTTC. This translates into CASSLPDRGGGYTF.

This sequence joins TRBV5-4 and TRBJ1-4; 9 bases line up with TRBD1. CDR1 and CDR2 from the germline V gene are SGHNT and YYREEE (reference sequence). There are 14 residues in the CDR3. V lost 3 bases, J lost 5 bases, and 2 bases stayed unmatched. The CDR3 nucleotides are TGTGCCAGCAGCTACGGGACAGGGAATGAAAAACTGTTTTTT. Translated, it gives CASSYGTGNEKLFF.

The genes are TRBV2 and TRBJ1-1, with TRBD1 identical over 7 bases. J gave up 3 bases and V 5 bases, and 9 bases lay outside the gene matches. CDR1 SNHLY and CDR2 FYNNEI come from the germline V gene. This CDR3 contains 15 residues. CDR3 nucleotide sequence: TGTGCCAGCAGTCGACAGGGTGTCGCGGACACTGAAGCTTTCTTT. It encodes CASSRQGVADTEAFF.

This clone was detected a few times. The chain has TRBV9 and TRBJ1-5; D not resolved. The CDR3 extends over 14 amino acids. V was shortened by 2 bases and J by 3 bases, with 9 bases between the two germline ends. CDR1 SGDLS and CDR2 YYNGEE come from the germline V gene. The CDR3 DNA sequence: TGTGCCAGCAGCGTCGGGGATTCCAATCAGCCCCAGCATTTT. This codes for CASSVGDSNQPQHF.

This clone has only one observation. The chain carries TRBV4-1 and TRBJ2-5; the D is unclear. The CDR3 is 14 amino acids. Germline V gene lookup returns CDR1 MGHRA and CDR2 YSYEKL. V lost 5 bases to trimming and J lost 5 bases, with 15 bases between them. The CDR3 DNA sequence: TGCGCCAGCAGCTACCGGGTGCAAGGTGAGACCCAGTACTTC. Amino acids: CASSYRVQGETQYF.

The chain recombines TRBV28 with TRBJ2-6, with D possibly being TRBD2 (5 bases). CDR1 is MDHEN, CDR2 SYDVKM, per germline. V was clipped by 7 bases and J by 0 bases, with 10 bases between them. The CDR3 sequence is 15 residues long. The CDR3 nucleotides are TGTGCCAGCAAGCGGTTTGGCTCTGGGGCCAACGTCCTGACTTTC. This codes for CASKRFGSGANVLTF.

The chain carries TRBV10-3 and TRBJ2-7; 7 nucleotides line up with TRBD1. CDR1 is ENHRY, CDR2 SYGVKD, per germline. This CDR3 is built from 15 residues. V shed 3 bases and J 5 bases; nucleotides not matched to a gene: 10. CDR3 DNA sequence: TGTGCCATCAGTGATATCCAGACAGGGTACGACGAGCAGTACTTC. Encoded protein: CAISDIQTGYDEQYF.

This clone has a handful of counts. This chain connects TRBV19 to TRBJ2-7; TRBD2 might be the D (5 bases). CDR3 size: 14 residues. V gave up 4 bases and J gave up 3 bases, with 13 bases separating them. CDR1 LNHDA and CDR2 SQIVND come from the germline V gene (reference sequence). The CDR3 DNA reads TGTGCCAGTAGTACACCCGGGATCCACTACGAGCAGTACTTC. It translates to CASSTPGIHYEQYF.

This clone was detected only once. This chain uses TRBV5-1 with TRBJ1-2; 7 bases align to TRBD1. The CDR3 is 14 residues long. V trimming: 3 bases; J trimming: 8 bases; junction bases outside the gene matches: 10. From germline, CDR1 is SGHRS and CDR2 YFSETQ. As DNA, the CDR3 is TGCGCCAGCAGCTCCAACCCAGGGACAGAGGGCTACACCTTC. Translating it yields CASSSNPGTEGYTF.

The chain is built from TRBV6-5 and TRBJ2-5; TRBD1 is a possible D gene (5 bases). The CDR3 runs to 14 residues. The germline V gene has CDR1 MNHEY and CDR2 SVGAGI. Trimming removed 4 bases at V and 1 base at J, with 10 bases between. This CDR3 is CASSSGFGQETQYF. CDR3 bases: TGTGCCAGCAGTTCAGGGTTCGGCCAAGAGACCCAGTACTTC.